This T cell receptor beta chain was sequenced during a study of OX40 agonist ivuxolimab in advanced cancers. Across the whole study: Ivuxolimab, an antibody that agonizes OX40 (CD134), was administered to the patients. Findings and limits, study-wide: Clonal expansion was seen in CD4+ and CD8+ blood T cells by week 6 at 0.1 to 3.0 mg/kg. Low normalized T-cell clonal expansion also characterized some of the nonresponders.

Details on this clone: Its antigen is as yet unknown.

The CDR3 extends over 16 amino acids. CDR1 SGHRS and CDR2 YFSETQ come from the germline V gene. V shed 4 bases and J shed 2 bases, with 16 bases lying between them. Repertoires were generated with immunoSEQ multiplex PCR, while TCRdb's copy carries only in-frame clones and drops some. The table lists some 80,000 clones, 85% of them singletons. The chain carries TRBV5-1 and TRBJ1-5, with D possibly being TRBD1 (6 bases). The sample here was CD4+ or CD8+ T cells sorted from blood, taken in a trial of the OX40 agonist ivuxolimab. The TCR sequence derives from an adult with an advanced solid tumor such as melanoma, head and neck, liver or kidney cancer. This chain's CDR3 is CASSSSGAGGNQPQHF. CDR3 coding DNA: TGCGCCAGCAGCAGTTCCGGGGCAGGGGGCAATCAGCCCCAGCATTTT.